This is a list of T cell receptor beta chains from one sample in a study of blood T cells in healthy people across ages. MiXCR, applied by TCRdb to the 5' RACE reads, yields one record per CDR3 protein. This sample has 650,000 to 900,000 distinct CDR3 sequences; 60% to 80% occur once, and the top ten carry about a quarter. The sample comprised blood. The receptors originated from a man aged 25 to 45 in good health. Both conserved end residues are part of each CDR3. D genes are given only for firm matches. The size field is filled for only some rows; it gives once, few, many or a size class.

V	size	J	D	CDR3	DNA
TRBV29-1	.	TRBJ2-2	.	CSVGMEPGNTGELFF	TGCAGCGTTGGAATGGAACCTGGGAACACCGGGGAGCTGTTTTTT
TRBV12-3/TRBV12-4	few	TRBJ2-1	TRBD2	CASSVAGGGNEQFF	TGTGCCAGCAGTGTAGCGGGGGGGGGCAATGAGCAGTTCTTC
TRBV29-1	.	TRBJ2-7	.	CSATLQDLTEQYF	TGCAGCGCCACTCTGCAGGACCTCACCGAGCAGTACTTC
TRBV20-1	few	TRBJ2-1	TRBD1	CSARDRGDGEQFF	TGCAGTGCAAGGGACAGGGGAGACGGTGAGCAGTTCTTC
TRBV7-2	.	TRBJ2-6	TRBD2	CASSPKSGGGYSGANVLTF	TGTGCCAGCAGCCCAAAAAGCGGGGGGGGCTACTCTGGGGCCAACGTCCTGACTTTC
TRBV2	.	TRBJ2-2	.	CASSVDRMNTGELFF	TGTGCCAGCAGTGTCGACAGAATGAACACCGGGGAGCTGTTTTTT
TRBV7-2	few	TRBJ2-1	TRBD2	CASSLALGGGAYNEQFF	TGTGCCAGCAGCTTAGCTCTCGGCGGGGGGGCCTACAATGAGCAGTTCTTC
TRBV2	.	TRBJ1-5	TRBD1	CASSKQGDQPQHF	TGTGCCAGCAGTAAACAGGGGGATCAGCCCCAGCATTTT
TRBV27	.	TRBJ1-4	.	CASSPNGGSKLFF	TGTGCCAGCAGTCCCAACGGGGGGTCGAAACTGTTTTTT
TRBV12-3/TRBV12-4	few	TRBJ2-4	TRBD2	CASSLAAQSGDIQYF	TGTGCCAGCAGTTTAGCGGCACAGAGCGGGGACATTCAGTACTTC
TRBV20-1	.	TRBJ1-6	TRBD1	CSARAPGQGLLDSPLHF	TGCAGTGCTAGAGCTCCGGGACAGGGGCTTCTCGATTCACCCCTCCACTTT
TRBV6-5	.	TRBJ2-7	TRBD1	CASSRTGRSGEQYF	TGTGCCAGCAGTCGGACAGGGCGCTCGGGCGAGCAGTACTTC
TRBV7-2	.	TRBJ2-3	.	CASSLPGPDTQYF	TGTGCCAGCAGCTTACCAGGGCCAGATACGCAGTATTTT
TRBV24-1	.	TRBJ2-1	TRBD1	CATSGGSLVNEQFF	TGTGCCACCTCAGGGGGTAGCCTCGTCAATGAGCAGTTCTTC
TRBV9	once	TRBJ2-1	TRBD2	CASSAASGTYNEQFF	TGTGCCAGCAGCGCCGCTAGCGGGACCTACAATGAGCAGTTCTTC
TRBV7-2	.	TRBJ1-1	.	CASSLADSYVMNTEAFF	TGTGCCAGCAGCTTAGCGGACAGCTACGTCATGAACACTGAAGCTTTCTTT
TRBV10-3	.	TRBJ2-7	.	CATGPDYEQYF	TGTGCCACCGGGCCAGACTACGAGCAGTACTTC
TRBV5-1	.	TRBJ2-7	TRBD2	CASSLEFTRGGYEQYF	TGCGCCAGCAGCTTGGAATTCACGCGGGGGGGGTACGAGCAGTACTTC
TRBV11-2	.	TRBJ2-1	TRBD2	CASTLTSGGANEQFF	TGTGCCAGCACCCTGACTAGCGGGGGGGCCAATGAGCAGTTCTTC
TRBV29-1	.	TRBJ1-2	.	CSVGATDYTF	TGCAGCGTTGGGGCCACAGACTACACCTTC
TRBV28	.	TRBJ1-4	TRBD1	CATDARQGGGKLFF	TGTGCCACCGACGCCCGGCAGGGGGGTGGAAAACTGTTTTTT
TRBV7-9	.	TRBJ1-2	TRBD1	CASSVGGPYGYTF	TGTGCCAGCAGCGTAGGGGGCCCCTATGGCTACACCTTC
TRBV20-1	.	TRBJ2-1	TRBD1	CSAPGQVDPYNEQFF	TGCAGTGCACCCGGACAGGTAGACCCCTACAATGAGCAGTTCTTC
TRBV20-1	.	TRBJ2-1	TRBD2	CSAPLAGAYNEQFF	TGCAGTGCTCCACTAGCGGGGGCTTACAATGAGCAGTTCTTC
TRBV14	.	TRBJ2-7	TRBD2	CASSQLASGVYEQYF	TGTGCCAGCAGCCAACTGGCTAGCGGGGTCTACGAGCAGTACTTC
TRBV6-5	few	TRBJ1-2	.	CASSYTNYGYTF	TGTGCCAGCAGTTACACGAACTATGGCTACACCTTC
TRBV4-2	.	TRBJ1-1	.	CASSQGGGLAFF	TGTGCCAGCAGCCAAGGGGGTGGGTTAGCTTTCTTT
TRBV2	few	TRBJ2-3	TRBD1	CASSGPGQGTDTQYF	TGTGCCAGCAGTGGACCGGGACAGGGCACAGATACGCAGTATTTT
TRBV7-9	.	TRBJ1-6	.	CASSPSEAYNSPLHF	TGTGCCAGCAGCCCGAGCGAGGCCTATAATTCACCCCTCCACTTT
TRBV28	.	TRBJ2-5	.	CASSFPGVETQYF	TGTGCCAGCAGTTTTCCGGGGGTGGAGACCCAGTACTTC
TRBV12-3/TRBV12-4	.	TRBJ2-1	.	CASSFRDSSSYNEQFF	TGTGCCAGCAGCTTCAGGGACTCTAGCTCCTACAATGAGCAGTTCTTC
TRBV4-3	.	TRBJ1-6	.	CASSRTGGTNTPPLHF	TGCGCCAGCAGCCGAACGGGGGGCACTAACACTCCTCCCCTCCACTTT
TRBV7-9	few	TRBJ2-7	.	CASSLDGGPSYEQYF	TGTGCCAGCAGCTTAGATGGCGGACCCTCCTACGAGCAGTACTTC
TRBV7-2	.	TRBJ2-7	.	CASTPQSGSRNNEQYF	TGTGCCAGCACCCCACAGAGCGGATCGCGCAACAACGAGCAGTACTTC
TRBV20-1	few	TRBJ2-7	.	CSARGSNRVQYF	TGCAGTGCTAGAGGTTCCAACAGGGTGCAGTACTTC
TRBV29-1	few	TRBJ1-2	.	CSVAGTTSSYTF	TGCAGCGTTGCCGGGACAACGAGTAGCTACACCTTC
TRBV28	.	TRBJ2-7	.	CASSSTRPSYEQYF	TGTGCCAGCAGTTCCACCCGTCCCTCCTACGAGCAGTACTTC
TRBV29-1	few	TRBJ2-1	.	CSVPDSGYNEQFF	TGCAGCGTTCCGGACAGTGGCTACAATGAGCAGTTCTTC
TRBV20-1	few	TRBJ1-4	.	CSAPDGSMEATNEKLFF	TGCAGTGCCCCCGACGGCTCGATGGAAGCAACTAATGAAAAACTGTTTTTT
TRBV9	.	TRBJ1-5	.	CASSPDGGPNQPQHF	TGTGCCAGCAGCCCAGACGGGGGTCCCAATCAGCCCCAGCATTTT
TRBV7-2	.	TRBJ2-7	TRBD2	CASSLGLGLAEYEQYF	TGTGCCAGCAGCTTAGGCCTCGGACTAGCGGAATACGAGCAGTACTTC
TRBV6-5	.	TRBJ1-6	TRBD1	CASSYGQGVNSPLHF	TGTGCCAGCAGTTACGGACAGGGGGTTAATTCACCCCTCCACTTT
TRBV6-2/TRBV6-3	.	TRBJ2-1	TRBD2	CASRTSGGTNEQFF	TGTGCCAGCAGAACTAGCGGGGGGACCAATGAGCAGTTCTTC